This paragraph covers one T cell receptor beta chain sequence. The target of this receptor is not known. Nothing much larger sits one base from this clone, and base qualities are not available. The cohort comprised approximately 700 healthy bone marrow donors. At the time of sampling, all cohort members were nominally healthy, though unrecorded immune exposures were likely present. The donor tested CMV seropositive and was one of the 289 seropositive cohort members. A peripheral blood sample was collected from each donor, and TCR beta sequencing was performed on peripheral blood mononuclear cells. The Qiagen DNeasy Blood Extraction Kit was used to extract genomic DNA from the blood cell samples. The entry originates in a study of cytomegalovirus exposure and HLA in healthy donors (dated by TCRdb to the late 2010s). Regarding the study in general: According to an earlier analysis of 550 to 700 of the donors, 150 million to 200 million T cells yielded 117 million unique TCR beta sequences and approximately 280 Gb of sequence data. High-throughput TCR immunosequencing, statistical association of individual TCRs with disease status, and machine learning were combined to predict cytomegalovirus infection status. Class I and class II HLA loci were covered by the typing at four-digit resolution. In addition to the first cohort of 666 subjects, a separate validation cohort of 120 different subjects was used. To study patterns of TCR occurrence, a later analysis re-analyzed previously published TCR beta repertoires from 700 or so donors and added high-resolution HLA genotyping. All discovery cohort repertoires had been generated using a single sequencing platform. About five DR-DQ haplotypes were handled as single units for association and clustering because linkage in the cohort was strong. Donor age, sex, ethnicity and CMV serostatus were compiled alongside the repertoire data. An early release that covered about 600 HLA-typed donors contained about 300 gigabases of sequencing data and around 80 million unique TCR sequences. To decide whether each TCR beta V gene segment behaved as functional or pseudogenic, an earlier analysis of 587 of the donors relied on high-throughput TCR beta sequencing. Among the roughly 390 genotyped donors, approximately 82% belonged to the genetic ancestry cluster associated with self-reported Caucasian donors. The study was designed to test whether signatures of past pathogen exposure could be identified by cataloging public T cell receptors. Rather than drawing on any new phenotypic data, the later analysis identified candidate immune exposures from TCR beta sequences and the way those sequences occurred across donors. Across approximately 400 genotyped donors of the cohort, an average of 235,054 unique TCR beta nucleotide sequences per donor were sequenced, and 15% to 20% of those sequences were non-productive. Genome-wide SNP genotypes for about 60% of the roughly 700 donors were used in a later genetic analysis, which treated that subset as a discovery cohort. Typing coverage differed by locus: A, B, C, DRB1 and DQB1 were typed in about 620-640 donors, DQA1 in approximately 520, DPA1 in nearly 610, and DPB1 in 400 to 480. The T cell repertoires of roughly 660 subjects were profiled by immunosequencing and related to cytomegalovirus serostatus. Results and caveats for the whole study, not just this receptor: Because the 87-base-pair reads could not distinguish some IMGT-functional V segments, including TRBV6-2 and TRBV6-3, those segments were excluded. In a later analysis, the rate of TCR association differed among HLA loci, with DRB1 alleles having the most associated TCRs and HLA-C alleles having the fewest. Assigning TCR associations to individual alleles was difficult when HLA alleles, especially DR and DQ, strongly co-occurred. In a later analysis, HLA-associated TCR beta chains showed more clonal expansion and lower generation probabilities than non-associated chains that were equally common. Specific HLA alleles were associated with roughly 16,000 TCR beta sequences at a false discovery rate of 0.05 in a later analysis. The study listed 150 to 200 TCR beta chains as associated with cytomegalovirus. A few of the identified cytomegalovirus-associated TCR beta chains were confirmed in vitro to be specific for cytomegalovirus antigens. Cytomegalovirus status was reported to be diagnosed by the classifier with high specificity and sensitivity in both the original and validation cohorts. According to the authors, the approach could potentially be generalized to other disease states and immunological phenotypes. Correlated functional status among segregating V segments might reflect linkage disequilibrium, but an unknown experimental factor could not be ruled out. In a later genetic analysis, a missense DCLRE1C variant was associated with V-gene and J-gene trimming of TCR beta chains, and the association was replicated in an independent cohort. This cohort had only TCR beta chains sequenced, and the lack of alpha or paired-chain data limited which features could be detected. Sequencing depth was assumed to be roughly uniform across donors in the presence/absence analyses, though that assumption may not hold. A cluster of highly shared sequence variants was judged likely to represent a technical artifact of the sequencing pipeline. A further reported finding was that TCR beta sequences accurately predicted the HLA-A and HLA-B alleles for most subjects in the first cohort. Most TCR sequences were observed very rarely across donors, whereas some public TCRs were present in many individuals. Because HLA typing was missing for some donors at each locus, association tests included only the typed subset. Compared with the 666-donor mean, donors in an Asian-associated ancestry cluster had fewer N-insertions in productive TCRs, according to a later genetic analysis. Because counts were too low, about 15 rarely observed V segments, including chromosome 9 orphons, were left out of the earlier analysis of 500 to 650 of the donors. According to a later analysis, most CMV-associated TCR beta chains appeared to be HLA-restricted, and the HLA associations seemed to be driven largely by CMV exposure. In an earlier analysis of approximately 590 of the donors, most TCR beta V segments were observed in productive rearrangements about 90% or about 30% of the time, broadly matching IMGT annotations. The only immune exposure information available for the cohort was CMV serostatus. A later analysis reported that several top co-occurrence clusters appeared linked to parvovirus B19, influenza, CMV and Epstein-Barr virus.

The CDR3 has 13 amino acids, counting the end cysteine and phenylalanine. The only DNA kept is the CDR3, 39 bases in frame from the first base. Relative to germline, V is 6 bases shorter and J is 5 bases shorter, with 13 bases between their ends. Reading the germline V gene gives CDR1 MDHEN and CDR2 SYDVKM. The library was generated by the immunoSEQ multiplex PCR assay. The multiplex PCR relied on a mix of 60 forward primers for TCR Vbeta segments and 13 reverse primers for TCR Jbeta segments. A multiplex PCR assay on genomic DNA amplified the CDR3 region of rearranged TCR beta genes. The Illumina HiSeq System was used to sequence the amplified TCR beta libraries as 87-base-pair reads. From the authors' description of their analysis: A later analysis counted approximately 74 million unique TCR beta chains across the 550 to 800 repertoires, and some 11 million of these chains were shared by at least two donors. A nearest-neighbor algorithm error-corrected the raw reads and collapsed the reads into unique sequences, merging closely related sequences to remove PCR and sequencing errors. To assign V, D and J gene segments, CDR3 sequences were aligned to IMGT reference sequences. For a sequence to be retained, a match of at least six nucleotides to both a V gene segment and a J gene segment was required. A rearrangement counted as productive if the CDR3 had no stop codons and remained in frame with V and J, and every other rearrangement counted as non-productive. CDR3 was defined by IMGT convention, running from the second conserved V-encoded cysteine to the conserved J-encoded phenylalanine. The earlier analysis of about 590 of the donors excluded sequences that lacked an unambiguous match to a single V gene segment. An earlier analysis of several hundred of the donors called V segments functional above 56.7% productive rearrangements and segregating when the between-donor standard deviation exceeded 5%. To diagnose cytomegalovirus status from the catalog of TCR beta chain sequences, a statistical classification framework was built. In a later analysis, TCR nucleotide sequences were compared against IMGT/GENE-DB human TR gene sequences so that V and J genes could be assigned. In a later analysis, CDR3 sequences and most-parsimonious VDJ recombination scenarios were assigned using the TCRdist pipeline. In a later analysis, every TCR beta chain was defined by the combination of its CDR3 amino acid sequence and its V-gene family, and reads without a unique V-gene family were dropped. To address suspected cross-contamination and a sequencing artifact, a later analysis removed 592 highly shared, low-generation-probability nucleotide sequences. In a later analysis, a clonal expansion index was calculated for each public chain from normalized within-repertoire ranks of inferred template counts. In a later analysis, generation probabilities were computed using a VDJ recombination model fitted to out-of-frame rearrangements, and the results were checked against IGoR. In a later analysis, TCR-TCR, TCR-HLA and TCR-CMV co-occurrence was scored with hypergeometric tests, and a repertoire-size bias correction was applied to TCR pairs. To estimate false discovery rates, a later analysis permuted the HLA or CMV assignments 20 times. In a later analysis, co-occurring TCRs were grouped using DBSCAN, and TCRdist sequence similarity was added for clustering within HLA-allele-positive subsets. Repertoires with fewer than 30,000 or more than 120,000 public chains were left out of co-occurrence clustering, as were several repertoires with anomalous nucleotide sharing. The immuneACCESS repertoire file appears here via TCRdb, limited to in-frame rearrangements. These files lack a portion of the clones; in checked studies, under half of the deficit traces to unresolved V genes, and the cause of the others is not known. The DNA gave D and trimming, while V, J and clone size come from that table. The sample table records tens of thousands of clones; approximately 80% of these occur just once. Approximately 9% of the sample rests with the top ten.

Here the chain combines TRBV28 and TRBJ2-5; the D gene is possibly TRBD1, with 7 bases matching. Sample: PBMCs. This sequence originates from a woman between 35 and 50 years old in good health and CMV-seropositive. The CDR3 protein: CASRPTGRETQYF. The DNA reads as follows: TGTGCCAGCAGACCGACAGGGAGGGAGACCCAGTACTTC.